This T cell receptor (beta chain) was identified in a study of OX40 agonist ivuxolimab in advanced cancers. In the study overall: Earlier treatment with anti-PD-1, anti-PD-L1 or anti-CTLA-4 was permitted, and around 43% had received some.

Individuals having autoimmune disease history or systemic immunosuppression were not enrolled. The method was immunoSEQ multiplex PCR; TCRdb's version includes in-frame clones alone and lacks a portion of them. The sample contains 70,000 or so clones, 70% to 90% of which appear only once. Regarding this clone: Its target is not known.

General study points: Clonal expansion in partial responders at 0.1-3.0 mg/kg ranked among the lowest. With doses of 0.1 to 3.0 mg/kg, CD4+ and CD8+ blood T cells had undergone clonal expansion by week 6.

Germline V CDR1 and CDR2: MNHEY, SVGAGI. The germline V and J ends were trimmed by 4 bases and 0 bases, with 7 bases remaining between them. The CDR3 loop spans 15 amino acids. This specimen consisted of CD4+ or CD8+ T cells sorted from blood, obtained in a trial of the OX40 agonist ivuxolimab. The sequence was obtained from an adult with an advanced solid tumor such as melanoma, head and neck, liver or kidney cancer. The rearrangement joins TRBV6-5 to TRBJ1-6; D not resolved. DNA of the CDR3: TGTGCCAGCAGTTGGATGAGCTCCTATAATTCACCCCTCCACTTT. Amino acid sequence: CASSWMSSYNSPLHF.